The text below deals with one T cell receptor (beta chain). Its antigen remains unidentified. Base qualities are not at hand, and no much larger clone is one base apart. The entire isolated RNA was reverse transcribed using the High Capacity cDNA Reverse Transcription Kit, and thus expressed TCRB transcripts were sequenced. Naive, central memory and regulatory T cell samples underwent deep immunoSEQ sequencing, averaging approximately 3.5 million total reads per sample. Sorted cells were lysed in RLT buffer, and RNA was extracted using DNase-treated RNeasy Micro or Mini kits according to cell number. Each cell subset was processed on its own to prevent cross-contamination, while patient and healthy donor samples were processed together. Using the immunoSEQ multiplex PCR, TCRB sequences were amplified from cDNA into 87-bp fragments spanning the CDR3 region. Sequencing of the amplicons was performed on the Illumina HiSeq platform. The published analysis was carried out like this. PCR bias was computationally corrected using synthetic template baselines, reads within Hamming distance 2 were collapsed, and singletons that could not be merged were discarded. Reads were aligned against IMGT to assign V, D and J genes, CDR3 length and insertions or deletions at six rearrangement sites. Within each subset, clonotype counts were normalized to sorted cell number, and only after that were true diversity and Gini coefficients computed with the tcR R package. The overlap coefficient, calculated on TCRB nucleotide sequences, was used to measure repertoire sharing. TCRdb's version of the immuneACCESS table is confined to in-frame rearrangements and falls short of the full clone set. An unresolved V gene accounts for under half of the shortfall where checked; the remainder is of unknown origin. Clone size and the V and J calls come from that table; the DNA yielded D and trimming. Within this sample are some 220,000 clones, with approximately 10% of them counted one time only. 1% to 1.5% of the sample is taken by the ten largest.

The CDR3, cysteine through phenylalanine, is 16 amino acids long. Only the CDR3 part of the read is kept: 48 bases, read in frame from the first base. Based on the germline V gene, the CDR1 and CDR2 sequences are SGHVS and FNYEAQ. Between the V and J ends, shortened by 1 base and 0 bases respectively, the junction contains 9 bases. From each donor, a single peripheral blood sample of around 120 mL on average was drawn into heparinised tubes. Using a panel that included CD45RO, CCR7, CD25, CD127, CD95 and CD27, naive, central memory, regulatory and stem cell-like memory CD4+ T cells were sorted on a BD FACSAria II. All sorted populations exceeded 98% purity. PBMCs were isolated immediately by Lymphoprep density gradient centrifugation and stained directly without culture. So that batch effects would be minimized, each experiment stained and sorted samples in pairs, pairing one healthy donor with one patient.

The data belong to a study of beta chain features in type 1 diabetes (dated by TCRdb to 2016 to 2019). Describing the broader study: Mean age, gender distribution, total cell number and subset yield did not differ between patients and healthy donors. Across all samples, some 99 million sorted cells were examined, and cell number per subset correlated strongly with RNA yield. Naive and central memory subsets were obtained from all 30 or so donors, but regulatory and stem cell-like memory subsets were isolated from only 8 patients and 8 healthy donors. In the study, TCRB repertoires of sorted circulating CD4+ T cell subsets from recently diagnosed type 1 diabetes patients were compared with those of matched healthy donors.

Beyond this particular receptor, the publication reports: In all four CD4+ subsets, TCRB CDR3 length was moderately but significantly shorter in type 1 diabetes patients. At VDJ recombination sites, type 1 diabetes patients had fewer insertions and more deleted nucleotides, which implies abnormalities in thymic rearrangement. HLA sub-analyses involved small numbers of individuals, so any influence of HLA type on TCRB rearrangement remained unresolved. Because cDNA was sequenced instead of genomic DNA, activated cells with high expression could be over-represented, although the groups did not differ in activation or CD3 levels. PCR may preferentially amplify shorter templates, but because patient and control samples were amplified and corrected together, any resulting skew would affect both groups equally. Naive, central memory and regulatory TCRB repertoires appeared to be more alike among patients than among healthy donors.

The chain was built from TRBV7-6 and TRBJ2-2, with the D gene uncertain. The sequencing input was central memory CD4+ T cells from blood. This receptor was obtained from a man between 18 and 29 years old in good health. The sequence in DNA is TGTGCCAGCAGCTTAGTTCCGGCAGCGAACACCGGGGAGCTGTTTTTT. Its protein product is CASSLVPAANTGELFF.